The rows below give T cell receptor beta chains drawn from one sample of a study of blood T cell repertoires in COVID-19. Sequencing used immunoSEQ multiplex PCR; TCRdb keeps in-frame clones, though not all of them. The sample consists of 50,000 to 75,000 clones, about 90% of them appearing once. The sequenced material came from peripheral blood. Source of these receptors: a man in his sixties with acute or convalescent COVID-19. Both conserved end residues are part of each CDR3. A D gene is named only where the DNA matches it firmly. A clone size is listed for some rows: how often the clone was seen (once, few, many), or a class if it is expanded.

>.|.|TRBJ1-2|TRBV19
CASRPRGVVNYGYTF
TGTGCCAGTAGGCCCCGAGGAGTCGTAAACTATGGCTACACCTTC
>.|.|TRBJ1-6|TRBV30
CARNDAGNSPLHF
TGTGCCCGGAACGACGCGGGAAATTCACCCCTCCACTTT
>.|.|TRBJ2-1|TRBV7-2
CASKKDRGYDEQFF
TGTGCCAGCAAGAAGGATCGGGGGTACGATGAGCAGTTCTTC
>TRBD1|.|TRBJ1-6|TRBV5-5
CASSFQGQGIMSPLHF
TGTGCCAGCAGCTTCCAGGGACAGGGGATAATGTCACCCCTCCACTTT
>TRBD1|.|TRBJ1-3|TRBV6-6
CASSYSDRVGGNTIYF
TGTGCCAGCAGTTACTCGGACAGGGTGGGAGGAAACACCATATATTTT
>.|.|TRBJ1-4|TRBV3-1/TRBV3-2
CASSHIGGQLFF
TGTGCCAGCAGCCACATCGGAGGGCAACTGTTTTTT
>TRBD1|.|TRBJ1-2|TRBV28
CASSTPGGGYTF
TGTGCCAGCAGTACCCCAGGGGGAGGCTACACCTTC
>TRBD2|.|TRBJ2-1|TRBV4-2
CASSQDLAGGREQFF
TGTGCCAGCAGCCAAGACCTAGCGGGGGGGCGTGAGCAGTTCTTC
>TRBD1|.|TRBJ1-1|TRBV4-3
CASSQGQGGTEAFF
TGCGCCAGCAGCCAGGGACAGGGAGGCACTGAAGCTTTCTTT
>.|few|TRBJ1-6|TRBV18
CASSLTSDSSYNSPLHF
TGTGCCAGCTCACTCACATCGGACAGCTCCTATAATTCACCCCTCCACTTT
>.|.|TRBJ1-1|TRBV5-1
CASSPPTGNTEAFF
TGCGCCAGCAGCCCGCCGACGGGGAACACTGAAGCTTTCTTT
>TRBD1|.|TRBJ2-1|TRBV7-6
CASSRGTGGLRWDNEQFF
TGTGCCAGCAGCCGAGGGACAGGGGGCCTCAGGTGGGACAATGAGCAGTTCTTC
>TRBD1|.|TRBJ2-1|TRBV6-2/TRBV6-3
CASSYSRRTGVGEQFF
TGTGCCAGCAGTTACTCCCGGAGGACAGGGGTAGGTGAGCAGTTCTTC
>.|.|TRBJ1-1|TRBV3-1/TRBV3-2
CASSQDRGNTEAFF
TGTGCCAGCAGCCAAGATAGGGGGAACACTGAAGCTTTCTTT
>.|once|TRBJ1-2|TRBV27
CASSHGPPGGYTF
TGTGCCAGCAGCCACGGTCCCCCGGGAGGCTACACCTTC
>TRBD2|.|TRBJ2-1|TRBV4-1
CASSQVRGANEQFF
TGCGCCAGCAGCCAAGTGCGGGGGGCCAATGAGCAGTTCTTC
>TRBD1|once|TRBJ2-7|TRBV18
CASSPPGQGVGEQYF
TGTGCCAGCTCACCACCGGGACAGGGGGTCGGCGAGCAGTACTTC
>TRBD1|.|TRBJ1-3|TRBV4-3
CASSQATGGDSGNTIYF
TGCGCCAGCAGCCAAGCGACAGGGGGTGACTCTGGAAACACCATATATTTT
>TRBD1|.|TRBJ1-1|TRBV5-5
CASSSKQGIGTEAFF
TGTGCCAGCAGCTCGAAACAGGGGATCGGCACTGAAGCTTTCTTT
>.|.|TRBJ1-1|TRBV24-1
CATSDFRNTEAFF
TGTGCCACCAGTGATTTCCGGAACACTGAAGCTTTCTTT
>.|.|TRBJ1-2|TRBV10-3
CAIRAAPDYGYTF
TGTGCCATCAGAGCAGCGCCCGACTATGGCTACACCTTC
>TRBD2|.|TRBJ2-1|TRBV5-4
CASSLGSGGPVSEQFF
TGTGCCAGCAGCTTGGGAAGCGGGGGGCCGGTATCGGAGCAGTTCTTC
>.|.|TRBJ1-2|TRBV6-6
CASSMDSVGGYTF
TGTGCCAGCAGTATGGACAGTGTAGGTGGCTACACCTTC
>TRBD1|.|TRBJ2-7|TRBV30
CAWRLTGGSLYEQYF
TGTGCCTGGCGCCTCACAGGGGGCTCCCTCTACGAGCAGTACTTC
>.|.|TRBJ2-4|TRBV21-1
CASSKDGAGGHKNIQYF
TGTGCCAGCAGCAAAGACGGCGCGGGGGGCCACAAAAACATTCAGTACTTC
>TRBD2|.|TRBJ2-1|TRBV19
CASSIEGLAGGPRLFF
TGTGCCAGTAGTATAGAGGGTCTAGCGGGGGGGCCTCGGCTGTTCTTC
>.|.|TRBJ1-4|TRBV19
CASSISTTNEKLFF
TGTGCCAGTAGTATTAGTACCACTAATGAAAAACTGTTTTTT
>TRBD2|.|TRBJ2-4|TRBV9
CASSAPGLKNIQYF
TGTGCCAGCAGCGCCCCGGGACTAAAAAACATTCAGTACTTC
>.|.|TRBJ2-2|TRBV5-6
CASSSSWSGELFF
TGTGCCAGCAGCTCCAGTTGGTCCGGGGAGCTGTTTTTT
>TRBD1|.|TRBJ2-5|TRBV9
CASSVAGGNRETQYF
TGTGCCAGCAGCGTAGCAGGGGGCAATCGGGAGACCCAGTACTTC
>TRBD2|.|TRBJ2-1|TRBV5-1
CASSPEAGGTYNEQFF
TGCGCCAGCAGCCCTGAAGCGGGGGGTACCTACAATGAGCAGTTCTTC
>TRBD2|.|TRBJ2-5|TRBV6-2/TRBV6-3
CASSTGTSSETQYF
TGTGCCAGCAGCACCGGGACTAGCTCAGAGACCCAGTACTTC
>.|.|TRBJ2-2|TRBV7-9
CASSYLRGWGHANTGELFF
TGTGCCAGCAGCTACCTTAGGGGATGGGGGCACGCGAACACCGGGGAGCTGTTTTTT
>TRBD1|few|TRBJ1-1|TRBV10-2
CASSEKGQGGTEAFF
TGCGCCAGCAGTGAAAAGGGACAGGGAGGGACTGAAGCTTTCTTT
>TRBD2|.|TRBJ2-2|TRBV18
CASSLRLAGNTGELFF
TGTGCCAGCTCTCTTCGACTAGCGGGCAACACCGGGGAGCTGTTTTTT
>.|.|TRBJ1-1|TRBV7-8
CASSLEGGPPTEAFF
TGTGCCAGCAGCTTAGAGGGAGGTCCCCCCACTGAAGCTTTCTTT
>TRBD2|once|TRBJ2-3|TRBV9
CASTGGGVTDTQYF
TGTGCCAGCACGGGCGGGGGGGTCACAGATACGCAGTATTTT
>.|.|TRBJ1-2|TRBV6-1
CASSEQAVYGYTF
TGTGCCAGCAGTGAACAGGCTGTTTATGGCTACACCTTC
>TRBD2|few|TRBJ2-5|TRBV5-1
CASGLAGEQETQYF
TGCGCCAGCGGCCTAGCGGGAGAACAAGAGACCCAGTACTTC
>.|once|TRBJ2-1|TRBV5-4
CASSLVLNEQFF
TGTGCCAGCAGCTTGGTCCTCAATGAGCAGTTCTTC
>.|.|TRBJ1-6|TRBV10-3
CAISESGSSYNSPLHF
TGTGCCATCAGTGAGTCGGGGAGCTCCTATAATTCACCCCTCCACTTT
>.|once|TRBJ1-2|TRBV3-1/TRBV3-2
CASSQAPLQNGYTF
TGTGCCAGCAGCCAAGCTCCCTTACAAAATGGCTACACCTTC
>TRBD2|.|TRBJ2-7|TRBV11-2
CASSQSGTPTYEQYF
TGTGCCAGCAGCCAGAGCGGGACGCCGACCTACGAGCAGTACTTC
>.|.|TRBJ1-6|TRBV10-3
CAIGGWNSPLHF
TGTGCCATCGGGGGGTGGAATTCACCCCTCCACTTT
>TRBD2|.|TRBJ2-2|TRBV6-2/TRBV6-3
CASSTLRAAGETTGELFF
TGTGCCAGCAGTACCTTGAGGGCAGCGGGGGAGACCACCGGGGAGCTGTTTTTT